Listed below are T cell receptor beta chains from one sample, sequenced in a study of cytomegalovirus exposure and HLA in healthy donors. Sequenced by immunoSEQ multiplex PCR; TCRdb stores in-frame clones only, minus some. There are under 100,000 clones in the sample; around 82% occur only once, and 12% lies in the top ten. Source material: PBMCs. The receptor source for this set is a woman younger than 35 in good health and CMV-seropositive. Both conserved end residues are trimmed from each CDR3. The size entry is marked missing in some rows and otherwise reads once, few, many or a size class.

j_call v_call clone_size cdr3_aa
TRBJ1-1 TRBV6-7 NA ASSPDRGAF
TRBJ2-5 TRBV28 once ASTQQGRPQETQY
TRBJ2-2 TRBV15 NA ATSRDYGAGELF
TRBJ2-3 TRBV5-4 once ASSRPDSGGSTDTQY
TRBJ1-1 TRBV30 NA AWTGGNTEAF
TRBJ2-1 TRBV9 NA ASSENRIGRGGYNEQF
TRBJ2-5 TRBV2 NA ASSRDRTQETQY
TRBJ2-2 TRBV10-1 NA ASSRREGDGELF
TRBJ2-3 TRBV7-3 NA ASSPRQASTDTQY
TRBJ2-4 TRBV7-9 NA ASSDTGTKNIQY
TRBJ2-5 TRBV5-1 NA ASSATSEQETQY
TRBJ2-5 TRBV15 NA ATSRDKGGGETQY
TRBJ1-5 TRBV28 NA ASSAPVGLNQPQH
TRBJ2-5 TRBV30 many AWSGQQETQY
TRBJ2-7 TRBV2 NA ASYGQGAYEQY
TRBJ1-6 TRBV2 NA ASSDRGPYNSPLH
TRBJ1-2 TRBV5-4 NA ASSSELRQAPSFNYGYT
TRBJ1-5 TRBV4-1 NA ASSQADSNQPQH
TRBJ1-4 TRBV7-9 NA ASSPGFSKSEKLF
TRBJ2-7 TRBV28 NA ASSLSAEQY
TRBJ1-2 TRBV5-1 NA ASSWGTGEGGYT
TRBJ1-3 TRBV7-9 once ASSSLDMISGNTIY
TRBJ1-1 TRBV13 NA ASSLGKGTGETEAF
TRBJ2-7 TRBV6-1 NA ASTSYTSGAYEQY
TRBJ1-6 TRBV10-3 NA AISESGTGGAGSPLH
TRBJ2-2 TRBV18 NA ASSRPDSGGLNTGELF
TRBJ2-1 TRBV6-5 NA ATLKGASYNEQF
TRBJ2-2 TRBV4-1 NA ASSQDRGRGVNTGELF
TRBJ1-5 TRBV19 NA ASSERTGGNQPQH
TRBJ2-3 TRBV13 NA ASSLYRTSGASTDTQY
TRBJ1-4 TRBV9 NA ASSPGGDRAEKLF
TRBJ1-6 TRBV7-9 NA ASSLNGGSTLSSPLH
TRBJ1-1 TRBV28 few ASSLFDRENTEAF
TRBJ1-2 TRBV5-1 NA ASSVLWTGDGNGYT
TRBJ1-2 TRBV27 NA ASGVRGTGSVGYT
TRBJ1-2 TRBV28 NA ASSPGGNYGYT
TRBJ2-1 TRBV10-3 NA AIKSSNNEQF
TRBJ1-5 TRBV6-1 NA ASSAAGGNQPQH